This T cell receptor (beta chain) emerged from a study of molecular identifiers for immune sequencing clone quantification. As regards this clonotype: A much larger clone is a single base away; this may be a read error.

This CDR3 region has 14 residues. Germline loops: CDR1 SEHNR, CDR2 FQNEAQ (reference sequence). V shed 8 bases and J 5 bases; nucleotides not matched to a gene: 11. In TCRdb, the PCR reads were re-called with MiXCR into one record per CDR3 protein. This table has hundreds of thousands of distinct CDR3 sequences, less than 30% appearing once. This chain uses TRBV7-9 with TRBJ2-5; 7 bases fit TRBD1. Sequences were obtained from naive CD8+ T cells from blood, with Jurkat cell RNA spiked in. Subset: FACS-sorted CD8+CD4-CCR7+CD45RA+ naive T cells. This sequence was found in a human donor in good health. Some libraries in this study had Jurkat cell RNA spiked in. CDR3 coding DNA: TGTGCCAGCGGCCTGACAGGGATTAGCGAGACCCAGTACTTC. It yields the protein CASGLTGISETQYF.